The clone carrying this TCR beta chain was seen just once. Its matching antigen is unknown. This record belongs to a study of OX40 agonist ivuxolimab in advanced cancers. The wider study: Participants averaged approximately 61 years of age (range roughly 23 to 80) and were around 85% male.

This table comes from immunoSEQ multiplex PCR, and its TCRdb copy is limited to in-frame clones, with some not included. The profile shows some 70,000 clones, approximately 80% of them singletons. The study, taken as a whole, reports: The investigators did not determine what antigen specificity the expanded peripheral T cells had.

The CDR3 totals 15 residues. In germline, CDR1 is MDHEN, CDR2 SYDVKM. Trimming pared 5 bases from V and 11 bases from J, leaving 21 bases between. This specimen was CD4+ or CD8+ T cells sorted from blood, taken in a trial of the OX40 agonist ivuxolimab. The chain is built from TRBV28 and TRBJ1-4; D possibly corresponds to TRBD1 (5 bases). This receptor was obtained from an adult with an advanced solid tumor such as melanoma, head and neck, liver or kidney cancer. The CDR3 DNA reads TGTGCCAGCAGTGGAGGGCGGTCCGGCGGGGGGAAACTGTTTTTT. Translated, it gives CASSGGRSGGGKLFF.